The 17 T cell receptor beta chains below come from one sample, sequenced in a study of long-term antiretroviral therapy in people with HIV. At survey level, the immunoSEQ assay was run in its v3.0 version. Some clones are missing from TCRdb's copy, which holds only in-frame ones; the method was immunoSEQ multiplex PCR. Here the sample spans about 25,000 clones, approximately 73% being singletons. Sample: unsorted PBMCs, taken 0.5 years after starting antiretroviral therapy. These receptors originate from a woman between 40 and 55 years old with HIV.

V is TRBV5-6 and J is TRBJ1-5; 8 bases match TRBD1. Germline assignment: CDR1 SGHDT and CDR2 YYEEEE. The CDR3 consists of 13 residues. V dropped 4 bases and J dropped 4; count of bases not matched to a gene: 1. The CDR3 region is CASSGQGNQPQHF. CDR3 nucleotide sequence: TGTGCCAGCAGCGGACAGGGAAATCAGCCCCAGCATTTT.

This clone was seen only once. The rearrangement joins TRBV10-3 to TRBJ2-3, with D maybe TRBD2 (5 bases). V was pared by 3 bases and J by 0 bases, with 16 bases between. Germline V gene data show CDR1 as ENHRY and CDR2 as SYGVKD. CDR3 length: 17 amino acids. The CDR3 region is CAISDGDSSSSTDTQYF. The CDR3, as DNA: TGTGCCATCAGTGACGGGGATAGCAGTTCTAGCACAGATACGCAGTATTTT.

DNA for the CDR3: TGTGCCAGCACCCTAAACACAGATACGCAGTATTTT. Translating gives CASTLNTDTQYF. This chain connects TRBV6-1 to TRBJ2-3; no definite D call. In germline, CDR1 is MNHNS, CDR2 SASEGT. This CDR3 is built from 12 residues. V was shortened by 7 bases and J by 2 bases, with 7 bases between the two germline ends.

This chain joins TRBV10-1 and TRBJ2-6, with unresolved D. The germline V gene has CDR1 WNHNN and CDR2 SYGVQD (reference sequence). The V and J ends lost 0 bases and 3 bases respectively, with 0 bases between them. This CDR3 spans 13 amino acids. CDR3 in DNA: TGCGCCAGCAGTGAGTCTGGGGCCAACGTCCTGACTTTC. It specifies CASSESGANVLTF.

The gene calls are TRBV28 and TRBJ1-2; D not resolved. The length of the CDR3 is 13 residues. V was clipped by 11 bases and J by 0 bases, with 13 bases between them. Germline values: CDR1 MDHEN, CDR2 SYDVKM. Written as DNA, the CDR3 is TGTGCCGTCCCGAGAGACCCTAACTATGGCTACACCTTC. Translated: CAVPRDPNYGYTF.

The V gene is TRBV19, the J gene TRBJ2-3; perhaps TRBD2 as D (5 bases). CDR1 and CDR2 from the germline V gene are LNHDA and SQIVND (reference sequence). The V and J ends lost 3 bases and 4 bases respectively, with 20 bases between them. The CDR3 runs to 17 residues. CDR3 amino acids: CASSMRRRVSQPDTQYF. The CDR3 DNA reads as TGTGCCAGTAGTATGAGGAGGCGGGTCTCGCAACCAGATACGCAGTATTTT. Full variable domain (remainder filled in from reference TRBV19 and TRBJ2-3): DGGITQSPKYLFRKEGQNVTLSCEQNLNHDAMYWYRQDPGQGLRLIYYSQIVNDFQKGDIAEGYSVSREKKESFPLTVTSAQKNPTAFYLCASSMRRRVSQPDTQYFGPGTRLTVL.

This chain joins TRBV5-1 and TRBJ2-5; weak D call: TRBD2 (7 bases). The CDR3 consists of 16 residues. Trimming removed 3 bases from V and 4 bases from J, with 19 bases in between. In germline, CDR1 is SGHRS, CDR2 YFSETQ. This CDR3 reads CASSSDGTGRGETQYF. CDR3 nucleotides: TGCGCCAGCAGCTCCGACGGTACAGGGAGGGGAGAGACCCAGTACTTC.

This clone occurred a few times. The CDR3 region has the DNA TGTGCCAGTAGTATATTCGTCGGGAACAATCGGGAACAGAGGAGTCAGCCCCAGCATTTT. This encodes CASSIFVGNNREQRSQPQHF. The genes are TRBV19 and TRBJ1-5; D not certain. The germline V gene encodes CDR1 LNHDA and CDR2 SQIVND (reference sequence). Trimming cost V 2 bases and J 6 bases, with 29 bases left between them. This CDR3 comprises 20 residues. The full variable domain, in which reference TRBV19 and TRBJ1-5 provide the parts outside the CDR3, is DGGITQSPKYLFRKEGQNVTLSCEQNLNHDAMYWYRQDPGQGLRLIYYSQIVNDFQKGDIAEGYSVSREKKESFPLTVTSAQKNPTAFYLCASSIFVGNNREQRSQPQHFGDGTRLSIL.

In DNA, the CDR3 is TGTGCCAGCCATATTAGGGGGTACACTGAAGCTTTCTTT. It specifies CASHIRGYTEAFF. The chain has TRBV28 and TRBJ1-1, with a possible D match to TRBD1 (6 bases). V lost 8 bases to trimming and J lost 3 bases, with 13 bases between them. From germline, CDR1 is MDHEN and CDR2 SYDVKM. This CDR3 spans 13 amino acids.

This clone showed up just a few times. The rearrangement links TRBV11-2 to TRBJ1-6; no clear D gene. V lost 2 bases and J 11 bases, leaving 13 bases between the germline ends. Germline V gives CDR1 SGHAT, CDR2 FQNNGV. This CDR3 is built from 14 residues. The CDR3 spells CASSLFGLGTPLHF. The DNA of the CDR3 is TGTGCCAGCAGCTTATTTGGCTTAGGAACACCCCTCCACTTT.

The chain uses TRBV5-1 and TRBJ2-7; TRBD2 agrees at 10 bases. The CDR3 loop spans 15 amino acids. J lost 3 bases, V lost 0 bases, and 3 bases had no gene match. CDR1 and CDR2 from the germline V gene are SGHRS and YFSETQ. The CDR3 bases are TGCGCCAGCAGCTTGGATACTAGCGGGAACTACGAGCAGTACTTC. Amino acid sequence: CASSLDTSGNYEQYF.

The table lists this clone with a count of one. The chain combines TRBV23-1 with TRBJ1-1; TRBD1 matches 7 bases. TRBV23-1 is annotated as an ORF whose role is uncertain. CDR3 length: 15 amino acids. The V gene end was trimmed by 3 bases and the J gene end by 2 bases; junction bases not matched to a gene: 6. CDR3: CASSHNRGSNTEAFF. The DNA for the CDR3 is TGCGCCAGCAGTCATAACAGGGGCTCAAACACTGAAGCTTTCTTT.

The chain couples TRBV27 to TRBJ1-2, with 10 bases aligning to TRBD1. Trimming cost V 10 bases and J 7 bases; bases outside gene matches: 15. There are 15 residues in the CDR3. CDR1 and CDR2 from the germline V gene are MNHEY and SMNVEV (reference sequence). The CDR3 sequence: CATGVPGQGRAGYTF. CDR3 coding DNA: TGTGCCACCGGAGTCCCGGGACAGGGGAGAGCTGGCTACACCTTC.

The chain couples TRBV9 to TRBJ2-3, with 7 bases matching TRBD2. Germline lookup yields CDR1 SGDLS and CDR2 YYNGEE. The CDR3 contains 14 residues. J was trimmed by 5 bases and V by 2 bases; bases with no gene match: 5. In nucleotides, the CDR3 is TGTGCCAGCAGCGTTGGGGGGGGAGGAGATACGCAGTATTTT. It yields the protein CASSVGGGGDTQYF.

This clone was counted once. The rearrangement links TRBV4-3 to TRBJ2-5, with TRBD2 identical over 10 bases. The CDR3 consists of 16 residues. The germline gives CDR1 LGHNA, CDR2 YSLEER. V was clipped by 1 base and J by 5 bases; unmatched bases: 7. The CDR3 here is CASSQGGGLAYETQYF. CDR3 nucleotides: TGCGCCAGCAGCCAAGGGGGGGGACTAGCGTATGAGACCCAGTACTTC.

This chain connects TRBV18 to TRBJ1-1, with 7 bases fitting TRBD1. The germline gives CDR1 KGHSH, CDR2 LQKENI. V lost 2 bases to trimming and J lost 1 base; unmatched junction nucleotides: 7. The CDR3 totals 16 residues. CDR3 sequence (DNA): TGTGCCAGCTCACCAGACAGGGTGGGGGAGAACACTGAAGCTTTCTTT. It specifies CASSPDRVGENTEAFF. Supplemented by reference TRBV18 and TRBJ1-1, the full variable domain reads NAGVMQNPRHLVRRRGQEARLRCSPMKGHSHVYWYRQLPEEGLKFMVYLQKENIIDESGMPKERFSAEFPKEGPSILRIQQVVRGDSAAYFCASSPDRVGENTEAFFGQGTRLTVV.

The chain carries TRBV5-1 and TRBJ2-1; 14 nucleotides agree with TRBD2. CDR3 length: 14 residues. With 0 bases clipped from V and 10 bases from J, the junction kept 0 bases outside the gene matches. In germline, CDR1 is SGHRS, CDR2 YFSETQ. Written as DNA, the CDR3 is TGCGCCAGCAGCTTGGGGACTAGCGGGGGGGAGCAGTTCTTC. Its translation is CASSLGTSGGEQFF.